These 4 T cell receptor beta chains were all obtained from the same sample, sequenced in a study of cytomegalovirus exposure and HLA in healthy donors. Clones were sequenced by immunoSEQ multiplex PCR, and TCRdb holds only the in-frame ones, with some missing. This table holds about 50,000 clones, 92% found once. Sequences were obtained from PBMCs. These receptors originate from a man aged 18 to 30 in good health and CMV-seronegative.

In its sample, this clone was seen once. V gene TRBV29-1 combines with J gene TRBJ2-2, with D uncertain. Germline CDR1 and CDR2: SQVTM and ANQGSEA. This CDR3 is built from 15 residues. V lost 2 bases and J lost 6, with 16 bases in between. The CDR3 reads CSVEKYNRNAGELFF. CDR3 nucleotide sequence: TGCAGCGTTGAAAAGTATAACAGAAACGCCGGGGAGCTGTTTTTT.

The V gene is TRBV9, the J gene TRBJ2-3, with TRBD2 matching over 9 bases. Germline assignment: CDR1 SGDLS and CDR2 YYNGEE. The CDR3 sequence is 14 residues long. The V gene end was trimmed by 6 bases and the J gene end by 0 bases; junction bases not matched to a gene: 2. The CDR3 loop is CASNLAGSTDTQYF. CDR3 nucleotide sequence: TGTGCCAGCAACCTAGCGGGAAGCACAGATACGCAGTATTTT.

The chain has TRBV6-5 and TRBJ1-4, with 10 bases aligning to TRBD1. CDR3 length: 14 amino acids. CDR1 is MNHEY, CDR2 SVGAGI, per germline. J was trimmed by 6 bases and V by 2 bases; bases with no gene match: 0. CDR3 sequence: CASSYGQGDEKLFF. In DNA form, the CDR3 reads TGTGCCAGCAGTTACGGACAGGGGGATGAAAAACTGTTTTTT.

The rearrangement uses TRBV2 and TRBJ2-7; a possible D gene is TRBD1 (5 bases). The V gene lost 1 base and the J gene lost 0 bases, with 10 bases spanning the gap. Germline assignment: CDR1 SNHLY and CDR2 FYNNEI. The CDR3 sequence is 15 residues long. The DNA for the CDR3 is TGTGCCAGCAGTGAAGAGACAGTTGGCTCCTACGAGCAGTACTTC. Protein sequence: CASSEETVGSYEQYF.